This passage covers 20 T cell receptor beta chains from one sample sequenced in a study of T cells in Graves' hyperthyroidism and ophthalmopathy. The source material, RNA transcripts, was used to amplify TCR beta CDR3 regions. The study used the HTBI primer set for a first-round RT-PCR of the TCR CDR3. From the multiplex PCR reads, TCRdb called clonotypes with MiXCR, one entry per CDR3 protein. This table holds about 350,000 distinct CDR3 sequences, 18% found once. The sequencing input was blood. The receptors were sampled from a woman aged 35 to 49 with Graves' ophthalmopathy.

This clonotype showed up just a few times. The rearrangement uses TRBV7-2 and TRBJ2-7; D may correspond to TRBD1 or TRBD2 (6 bases each). Between the trimmed V and J ends, which lost 4 bases and 2 bases, there was a span of 12 bases. The CDR3 sequence is 14 residues long. Germline V gene data show CDR1 as SGHTA and CDR2 as FQGNSA. The DNA of the CDR3 is TGTGCCAGCAGCTCCTCAAGGGGGGCCTACGAGCAGTACTTC. Translating gives CASSSSRGAYEQYF.

The rearrangement links TRBV2 to TRBJ2-5; 10 bases fit TRBD2. This CDR3 spans 19 amino acids. V was pared by 5 bases and J by 2 bases, with 17 bases of the junction left unmatched. Germline CDR1 reads SNHLY; CDR2 reads FYNNEI. The CDR3 spells CASSPRGTSARQPQETQYF. DNA of the CDR3: TGTGCCAGCAGTCCTCGTGGGACTAGCGCCCGACAGCCGCAAGAGACCCAGTACTTC.

This clonotype appeared many times. One end of the junction varies from germline; a read error may be responsible. The chain is built from TRBV20-1 and TRBJ2-7; D is tentatively TRBD1 or TRBD2 (7 bases each). Per the germline V gene, CDR1 is DFQATT and CDR2 is SNEGSKA (reference sequence). The CDR3 is made up of 20 amino acids. The CDR3 spells CSARDLSAKGQSGGIYEQYF. CDR3 DNA sequence: TGCAGTGCTAGAGACCTCTCCGCCAAGGGACAGTCGGGGGGTATATACGAGCAGTACTTT.

V usage is TRBV2 and J usage is TRBJ2-7; 7 bases agree with TRBD2. The CDR3 is 14 residues long. Germline V lookup: CDR1 SNHLY, CDR2 FYNNEI. V trimming: 9 bases; J trimming: 0 bases; junction bases outside the gene matches: 8. The DNA for the CDR3 is TGTGCCAGGGGAGGGAGCGGAAACTCCTACGAGCAGTACTTC. Translation: CARGGSGNSYEQYF.

For this clonotype: It may be a read error: a sequence one base away is much more abundant. This sequence joins TRBV6-1 and TRBJ2-5, with D possibly matching TRBD1 (5 bases). Trimming took 7 bases from V and 3 from J, leaving 15 bases between them. This CDR3 spans 14 amino acids. Germline V gene sequence: CDR1 MNHNS, CDR2 SASEGT. The CDR3 sequence is CASNLRASKETQYF. The CDR3 coding sequence is TGTGCCAGCAACCTCAGGGCCAGCAAAGAGACCCAGTACTTC.

The V and J genes are TRBV6-1 and TRBJ1-5, with a tentative D call TRBD1 (5 bases). The CDR3 is 14 amino acids. Germline V gene lookup returns CDR1 MNHNS and CDR2 SASEGT. The V end lost 7 bases, the J end lost 5 bases, and 15 bases lay between the germline ends. CDR3 DNA: TGTGCCAGCATGGTAAGGGGTCCTCATCAGCCCCAGCATTTT. Translated, it gives CASMVRGPHQPQHF.

This clonotype showed up many times. The chain has TRBV6-5 and TRBJ2-2; D might be TRBD2 (7 bases). Trimming took 3 bases from V and 6 from J, leaving 20 bases between them. Germline assignment: CDR1 MNHEY and CDR2 SVGAGI. The CDR3 is 17 amino acids. DNA for the CDR3: TGTGCCAGCAGTTATAAGGGGGGGGGGAGGTTCGCCGGGGAGCTGTTTTTT. Protein: CASSYKGGGRFAGELFF.

The sample holds a few counts of this clonotype. The genes are TRBV20-1 and TRBJ2-7; perhaps D is TRBD1 or TRBD2 (5 bases each). The CDR3 has 12 amino acids. The germline CDR1 and CDR2 sequences are DFQATT and SNEGSKA (reference sequence). The germline V and J ends were trimmed by 3 bases and 2 bases, with 8 bases remaining between them. CDR3 region: CSASGAAYEQYF. The CDR3, as DNA: TGCAGTGCTAGCGGGGCCGCCTACGAGCAGTACTTC.

This clonotype came up many times. The rearrangement links TRBV4-3 to TRBJ1-3, with D perhaps matching TRBD1 (5 bases). The germline V gene has CDR1 LGHNA and CDR2 YSLEER. The CDR3 spans 14 residues. V was trimmed by 0 bases and J by 10 bases, leaving 13 bases between them. CDR3 bases: TGCGCCAGCAGCCAAGAGACCGGGGGTTATACCATATATTTT. Its translation: CASSQETGGYTIYF.

Remarks on this clonotype: A much larger clonotype is one base distant, so this may be a read error. This chain joins TRBV5-6 and TRBJ1-1; D unresolved. The CDR3 loop spans 16 amino acids. V was trimmed by 0 bases and J by 1 base, leaving 13 bases between them. Germline values: CDR1 SGHDT, CDR2 YYEEEE. CDR3 residues: CASSLGVGGKNTEAFF. DNA for the CDR3: TGTGCCAGCAGCTTGGGGGTCGGTGGGAAGAACACTGAAGCTTTCTTT. The full variable domain, its missing parts supplied by reference TRBV5-6 and TRBJ1-1, is DAGVTQSPTHLIKTRGQQVTLRCSPKSGHDTVSWYQQALGQGPQFIFQYYEEEERQRGNFPDRFSGHQFPNYSSELNVNALLLGDSALYLCASSLGVGGKNTEAFFGQGTRLTVV.

The sample holds many counts of this clonotype. J is TRBJ1-1 and V is TRBV20-1; 8 positions match TRBD1. The CDR3 is made up of 16 amino acids. Germline V gene data show CDR1 as DFQATT and CDR2 as SNEGSKA (reference sequence). V was pared by 0 bases and J by 3 bases, with 9 bases of the junction left unmatched. CDR3 residues: CSARDIQGADHTEAFF. The CDR3 coding sequence is TGCAGTGCTAGAGATATTCAGGGGGCGGATCACACTGAAGCTTTCTTT.

This clonotype was detected ten times or more. The V call is TRBV7-2, the J call TRBJ1-2; 10 nucleotides align to TRBD1. The CDR3 has 14 amino acids. Germline V gives CDR1 SGHTA, CDR2 FQGNSA. With 4 bases clipped from V and 7 bases from J, the junction kept 6 bases outside the gene matches. CDR3 nucleotides: TGTGCCAGCAGCTCGGGACAGGGGACGGGTGGCTACACCTTC. This codes for CASSSGQGTGGYTF.

This clonotype was counted at least ten times. The chain employs TRBV11-1 and TRBJ2-7; TRBD2 aligns across 12 bases. Losses at the gene ends were 5 bases for V and 6 bases for J; bases not matched to a gene: 11. Germline V gene sequence: CDR1 SGHAT, CDR2 FQDESV (reference sequence). There are 16 residues in the CDR3. This chain's CDR3 is CASSPGLAGKSGEQYF. CDR3 DNA: TGTGCCAGCAGCCCCGGACTAGCGGGAAAATCAGGCGAGCAGTACTTC.

This chain uses TRBV25-1 with TRBJ2-5, with 8 bases aligning to TRBD1. The V gene end was trimmed by 3 bases and the J gene end by 5 bases; junction bases not matched to a gene: 8. The germline CDR1 and CDR2 sequences are MGHDK and SYGVNS. This CDR3 is 15 amino acids long. This CDR3 reads CASSEARGRLETQYF. The CDR3 coding sequence is TGTGCCAGCAGTGAGGCCAGGGGGCGTCTGGAGACCCAGTACTTC.

This clonotype was seen at least ten times. The rearrangement links TRBV20-1 to TRBJ2-2; 12 bases are shared with TRBD2. CDR1 DFQATT and CDR2 SNEGSKA come from the germline V gene (reference sequence). J gave up 4 bases and V 6 bases, and 12 bases lay outside the gene matches. The CDR3 loop spans 17 amino acids. The chain's CDR3 is CSAADGLAGITTGELFF. The CDR3 DNA reads TGCAGTGCCGCAGACGGACTAGCGGGGATCACCACCGGGGAGCTGTTTTTT.

Many counts were recorded for this clonotype. The chain combines TRBV6-1 with TRBJ2-4; D perhaps matches TRBD1 (6 bases). CDR3 length equals 16 residues. The V end was cut by 5 bases, the J end by 0 bases, with 14 bases between. Germline CDR1 MNHNS, CDR2 SASEGT. This chain's CDR3 is CASSKGGDLAKNIQYF. As DNA, the CDR3 is TGTGCCAGCAGTAAAGGGGGAGACCTAGCCAAAAACATTCAGTACTTC.

There are many counts of this clonotype. The V and J genes are TRBV12-3 or TRBV12-4 and TRBJ2-7; perhaps TRBD2 as D (6 bases). The CDR3 totals 15 residues. Trimming took off 4 bases at V and 0 bases at J, with 13 bases between the two ends. The CDR3 DNA is TGTGCCAGCAGTTGGAATAGCGGCTCCTCCTACGAGCAGTACTTC. Translated, it gives CASSWNSGSSYEQYF.

This clonotype was counted many times. The chain recombines TRBV11-2 with TRBJ2-2; the D is unclear. V shed 5 bases and J shed 1 base, with 14 bases lying between them. Germline V gives CDR1 SGHAT, CDR2 FQNNGV. The CDR3 loop spans 16 amino acids. The CDR3 region has the DNA TGTGCCAGCAGCCCAAACCCCACTTTGAACACCGGGGAGCTGTTTTTT. Translating gives CASSPNPTLNTGELFF.

This clonotype showed up many times. The CDR3 is CASSHRTGDQPQHF. DNA of the CDR3: TGCGCCAGCAGCCATAGGACAGGGGACCAGCCCCAGCATTTT. The chain is built from TRBV4-1 and TRBJ1-5, with 9 bases identical to TRBD1. In germline, CDR1 is MGHRA, CDR2 YSYEKL. This CDR3 is 14 amino acids long. V was clipped by 3 bases and J by 7 bases; unmatched bases: 4.

This clonotype was recorded at least ten times. The V gene is TRBV27, the J gene TRBJ2-2, with D maybe TRBD1 (5 bases). The germline V gene encodes CDR1 MNHEY and CDR2 SMNVEV (reference sequence). V lost 6 bases and J lost 9, with 20 bases in between. The CDR3 totals 15 residues. The CDR3, as DNA: TGTGCCAGCAGCTTTGTTAGGGGAATCGCCAGGGAGCTGTTTTTT. This translates into CASSFVRGIARELFF.